Following are 8 T cell receptor beta chains from one sample sequenced in a study of sequential checkpoint blockade in melanoma. The treatment here: randomized to nivolumab then ipilimumab (arm A) or the reverse (arm B). TCRdb's table, derived via immunoSEQ multiplex PCR, lists solely in-frame clones and lacks some. The sample holds 40,000 or so clones, more than 80% seen once. The material sequenced was CD8+ T cells sorted from blood (inferred from file names), taken from a patient given nivolumab and ipilimumab in sequence. Receptors were obtained from a human donor with melanoma.

This chain joins TRBV7-3 and TRBJ2-3, with D possibly being TRBD2 (6 bases). V was cut by 5 bases and J by 2 bases, with 14 bases left in between. The germline V gene has CDR1 SGHTA and CDR2 FQGTGA. The CDR3 covers 15 residues. The CDR3 nucleotides read TGTGCCAGCAGCCTAGTGGGAGGCGTCACAGATACGCAGTATTTT. Its protein product is CASSLVGGVTDTQYF.

The chain couples TRBV5-6 to TRBJ2-5; 8 bases are a match to TRBD2. The DNA end lines up better with TRBJ2-7; the J call may be wrong. The CDR3 spans 15 residues. The germline V gene encodes CDR1 SGHDT and CDR2 YYEEEE. CDR3 in amino acids: CASSLGSSGYYEQYF. CDR3 DNA: TGTGCCAGCAGCTTAGGGTCTAGCGGGTACTACGAGCAGTACTTC.

The chain combines TRBV19 with TRBJ2-1; TRBD2 matches at 10 bases. With 1 base clipped from V and 9 bases from J, the junction kept 3 bases outside the gene matches. The CDR3 extends over 14 amino acids. CDR1 is LNHDA and CDR2 is SQIVND in the germline V gene (reference sequence). The CDR3 reads CASSIASGRVEQFF. The CDR3 DNA sequence: TGTGCCAGTAGTATAGCCAGCGGGAGGGTTGAGCAGTTCTTC.

The chain's CDR3 is CASSYGGGELFF. CDR3 nucleotide sequence: TGTGCCAGCAGTTACGGGGGCGGGGAGCTGTTTTTT. This chain links TRBV7-9 with TRBJ2-2, with a weak D call TRBD2 (6 bases). From germline, CDR1 is SEHNR and CDR2 FQNEAQ (reference sequence). The CDR3 is 12 amino acids. The germline V and J ends were trimmed by 6 bases and 7 bases, with 9 bases remaining between them.

The CDR3 loop reads CASSSPSGRGSEQFF. CDR3 nucleotides: TGTGCCAGCAGTTCCCCTAGCGGGAGGGGTAGTGAGCAGTTCTTC. The chain recombines TRBV28 with TRBJ2-1, with 12 nucleotides matching TRBD2. V lost 4 bases and J lost 9; bases outside the gene matches: 7. CDR3 length: 15 residues. Per germline, CDR1 MDHEN and CDR2 SYDVKM.

The chain has TRBV9 and TRBJ2-3, with TRBD2 matching 16 bases. The CDR3 consists of 20 residues. Germline-derived CDR1 and CDR2 are SGDLS and YYNGEE. J was trimmed by 0 bases and V by 0 bases; bases with no gene match: 7. DNA of the CDR3: TGTGCCAGCAGCGTAGAGCCGGGACTAGCGGGAGGGACTAGCACAGATACGCAGTATTTT. Translation: CASSVEPGLAGGTSTDTQYF. Based on the CDR3 plus reference TRBV9 and TRBJ2-3, the full variable domain is DSGVTQTPKHLITATGQRVTLRCSPRSGDLSVYWYQQSLDQGLQFLIQYYNGEERAKGNILERFSAQQFPDLHSELNLSSLELGDSALYFCASSVEPGLAGGTSTDTQYFGPGTRLTVL.

This chain links TRBV7-9 with TRBJ2-7; no reliable D call. From germline, CDR1 is SEHNR and CDR2 FQNEAQ (reference sequence). The V end was cut by 5 bases, the J end by 3 bases, with 5 bases between. This CDR3 spans 11 amino acids. As DNA, the CDR3 is TGTGCCAGCAGCGCCGACTACGAGCAGTACGTC. Amino acids: CASSADYEQYV.

The V gene is TRBV28, the J gene TRBJ2-7; 10 nucleotides match TRBD2. J lost 2 bases, V lost 2 bases, and 6 bases had no gene match. Germline-derived CDR1 and CDR2 are MDHEN and SYDVKM. The CDR3 is 16 amino acids. The CDR3 DNA is TGTGCCAGCAGTTTAGTCGCTAGCGGGAGCCCCTACGAGCAGTACTTC. Its protein product is CASSLVASGSPYEQYF.